This T cell receptor (beta chain) appears in the sequencing data of a study of blood T cell repertoires in COVID-19. V was clipped by 2 bases and J by 4 bases, with 11 bases between them. This CDR3 has 15 amino acids. CDR1 and CDR2 from the germline V gene are MDHEN and SYDVKM. Produced via immunoSEQ multiplex PCR; TCRdb's table is partial and in-frame only. This sample carries about 140,000 clones, 76% of them seen once, and the ten largest clones take around 4.2%. The sequence was obtained from a woman older than 75 with active or convalescent COVID-19. V gene TRBV28 combines with J gene TRBJ1-4; D is possibly TRBD1 (6 bases). The specimen sequenced was peripheral blood. The CDR3 loop is CASSLTGRNNEKLFF. CDR3 DNA: TGTGCCAGCAGTTTAACAGGGAGAAATAATGAAAAACTGTTTTTT.